Shown below are 22 T cell receptor beta chains from a single sample sequenced in a study of regulatory T cells in long-lasting Graves disease listed by TCRdb under 2021. Receptors were amplified or captured by multiplex PCR. These reads were obtained on an Illumina HiSeq 4000. CDR3 regions were amplified by Arm-PCR with iRepertoire HTBI primers to construct TCR beta libraries. Clones were called with MiXCR by TCRdb after fastp trimmed the public reads at Q25, and only in-frame beta chains were retained. Every entry covers one CDR3 protein and lists the most common genes and DNA from its rows. The sample table lists about 540,000 distinct CDR3 sequences, roughly 14% of them with a count of one. The leading ten clones occupy 10% of the sample. This specimen's time point label, per the study, means: newly diagnosed GD, antithyroid drugs for less than 3 months. For both TCR sequencing and RNA sequencing, RNA was extracted from PBMCs in TRIzol.

These same data were also listed under a study on T cells in Graves' hyperthyroidism and ophthalmopathy.

The material was peripheral blood mononuclear cells (PBMCs), obtained at new diagnosis, from a patient treated with antithyroid drugs. The receptors here all came from a man between 25 and 39 years old with Graves disease. Donor details come from another sample of the same person, matched by shared clones.

With respect to this clonotype: The junction does not match germline at one end; this may be a read error. The V call is TRBV11-2, the J call TRBJ2-7; TRBD2 might be the D (5 bases). In germline, CDR1 is SGHAT, CDR2 FQNNGV. This CDR3 spans 15 amino acids. CDR3 sequence reads: CASSLGGRGPYVQYF. Written as DNA, the CDR3 is TGTGCCAGCAGCTTGGGTGGGAGAGGTCCTTACGTGCAGTACTTC.

This chain uses TRBV29-1 with TRBJ2-1, with 7 bases matching TRBD2. The V segment lost 4 bases and the J segment 2 bases; nucleotides outside the gene matches: 17. Per germline, CDR1 SQVTM and CDR2 ANQGSEA. This CDR3 contains 18 residues. The CDR3 region is CSVGPGGGRVGAYNEQFF. The CDR3 bases are TGCAGCGTTGGACCCGGTGGTGGGAGGGTGGGTGCCTACAATGAGCAGTTCTTC.

This clonotype was counted at least ten times. The chain recombines TRBV13 with TRBJ1-2; D unclear. The V and J ends lost 5 bases and 4 bases respectively, with 11 bases between them. This CDR3 contains 13 residues. Germline CDR1 and CDR2: PRHDT and FYEKMQ (reference sequence). The CDR3 nucleotides read TGTGCCAGCAGCCCGAACACCTTCTATGGCTACACCTTC. It encodes CASSPNTFYGYTF.

This clonotype has a count of ten or more. The chain is built from TRBV29-1 and TRBJ2-1, with D unclear. The V end was cut by 5 bases, the J end by 4 bases, with 15 bases between. Germline values: CDR1 SQVTM, CDR2 ANQGSEA. CDR3 size: 14 residues. The CDR3 protein is CSVLPAASYNEQFF. The DNA of the CDR3 is TGCAGCGTTCTCCCCGCGGCATCTTACAATGAGCAGTTCTTC.

This clonotype was detected ten times or more. The chain joins TRBV29-1 to TRBJ2-5; TRBD1 aligns across 8 bases. The CDR3 is 14 amino acids. Germline V gene lookup returns CDR1 SQVTM and CDR2 ANQGSEA. V was clipped by 6 bases and J by 0 bases; unmatched bases: 6. As DNA, the CDR3 is TGCAGCGTAGCCGGGACAGGATACCAAGAGACCCAGTACTTC. Its translation is CSVAGTGYQETQYF. Full variable domain (missing parts from reference TRBV29-1 and TRBJ2-5): SAVISQKPSRDICQRGTSLTIQCQVDSQVTMMFWYRQQPGQSLTLIATANQGSEATYESGFVIDKFPISRPNLTFSTLTVSNMSPEDSSIYLCSVAGTGYQETQYFGPGTRLLVL.

This clonotype was seen many times. The V gene is TRBV12-3 or TRBV12-4, the J gene TRBJ1-6; D is undetermined. V lost 1 base, J lost 7 bases, and 11 bases lay in between. CDR3 length: 15 residues. CDR3 DNA: TGTGCCAGCAGTTTAGTTCGGCCCAGCAATTCACCCCTCCACTTT. It encodes CASSLVRPSNSPLHF.

The chain combines TRBV10-3 with TRBJ2-1; the match to TRBD1 covers 7 bases. Germline CDR1 is ENHRY and CDR2 is SYGVKD. CDR3 length: 13 residues. The V segment lost 6 bases and the J segment 3 bases; nucleotides outside the gene matches: 2. The CDR3 is CAIRGTDYNEQFF. The CDR3 nucleotides read TGTGCCATCAGGGGGACAGACTACAATGAGCAGTTCTTC.

The table lists this clonotype with a few counts. The V and J genes are TRBV19 and TRBJ2-6; D not resolved. V was trimmed by 4 bases and J by 3 bases, leaving 7 bases between them. The CDR3 has 14 residues. The germline V gene encodes CDR1 LNHDA and CDR2 SQIVND (reference sequence). CDR3 sequence reads: CASSRQVGANVLTF. CDR3 sequence (DNA): TGTGCCAGTAGTAGGCAGGTTGGGGCCAACGTCCTGACTTTC.

This clonotype was counted ten times or more. This chain joins TRBV5-1 and TRBJ1-1; no clear D. Trimming pared 4 bases from V and 0 bases from J, leaving 16 bases between. Germline assignment: CDR1 SGHRS and CDR2 YFSETQ. The CDR3 spans 16 residues. CDR3 loop: CASSKGRGGMNTEAFF. The CDR3 DNA reads as TGCGCCAGCAGCAAGGGTCGGGGTGGCATGAACACTGAAGCTTTCTTT.

This clonotype was detected only a few times. The chain has TRBV28 and TRBJ2-6; D call uncertain. V was clipped by 1 base and J by 4 bases, with 11 bases between them. Germline loops: CDR1 MDHEN, CDR2 SYDVKM. The CDR3 covers 16 residues. The CDR3 reads CASSLFGQSGANVLTF. Written as DNA, the CDR3 is TGTGCCAGCAGTTTATTCGGTCAGTCCGGGGCCAACGTCCTGACTTTC.

This clonotype was detected many times. The rearrangement links TRBV12-3 or TRBV12-4 to TRBJ1-1; D perhaps matches TRBD1 (5 bases). The CDR3 contains 15 residues. V was shortened by 5 bases and J by 2 bases, with 15 bases between the two germline ends. As DNA, the CDR3 is TGTGCCAGCAGTCCCCTGGGCGGGGGTAACACTGAAGCTTTCTTT. This sequence encodes CASSPLGGGNTEAFF.

There are a few counts of this clonotype. The chain combines TRBV11-2 with TRBJ1-1; a possible D gene is TRBD1 (5 bases). V lost 6 bases and J lost 2, with 16 bases in between. The CDR3 has 15 residues. Germline CDR1 SGHAT, CDR2 FQNNGV. The CDR3 DNA reads as TGTGCCAGCAGAAGCCTGGGCAGGGCAAACACTGAAGCTTTCTTT. Translating gives CASRSLGRANTEAFF.

The rearrangement links TRBV19 to TRBJ2-1; the D is unclear. CDR3 size: 13 residues. CDR1 and CDR2 (germline): LNHDA, SQIVND (reference sequence). Deletions cut 7 bases from V and 15 bases from J, with 22 bases between. In DNA, the CDR3 is TGTGCCAGTATGCAATCGGACGGCTTAGGTCGGTTCTTC. It codes for CASMQSDGLGRFF. The variable domain in full, completed from reference TRBV19 and TRBJ2-1, reads DGGITQSPKYLFRKEGQNVTLSCEQNLNHDAMYWYRQDPGQGLRLIYYSQIVNDFQKGDIAEGYSVSREKKESFPLTVTSAQKNPTAFYLCASMQSDGLGRFFGPGTRLTVL.

In this sample, this clonotype turned up a few times. The chain combines TRBV5-1 with TRBJ1-2; D not resolved. V was pared by 0 bases and J by 8 bases, with 17 bases between. CDR3 length equals 15 residues. Per the germline V gene, CDR1 is SGHRS and CDR2 is YFSETQ. In nucleotides, the CDR3 is TGCGCCAGCAGCTTGGACGTCGGCCTCCGAGGGGGCTACACCTTC. Its translation is CASSLDVGLRGGYTF.

Ten or more counts support this clonotype. The rearrangement links TRBV9 to TRBJ1-1; no definite D call. Trimming took off 5 bases at V and 1 base at J, with 9 bases between the two ends. Germline loops: CDR1 SGDLS, CDR2 YYNGEE. The CDR3 runs to 13 residues. This chain's CDR3 is CASSVAGNTEAFF. The DNA for the CDR3 is TGTGCCAGCAGTGTCGCGGGGAACACTGAAGCTTTCTTT. The whole variable domain, filled in from reference TRBV9 and TRBJ1-1, reads DSGVTQTPKHLITATGQRVTLRCSPRSGDLSVYWYQQSLDQGLQFLIQYYNGEERAKGNILERFSAQQFPDLHSELNLSSLELGDSALYFCASSVAGNTEAFFGQGTRLTVV.

In its sample, this clonotype was seen a few times. V and J are TRBV6-1 and TRBJ2-1; no definite D call. V was pared by 3 bases and J by 7 bases, with 16 bases between. The CDR3 is made up of 15 amino acids. Germline V gene sequence: CDR1 MNHNS, CDR2 SASEGT. In DNA form, the CDR3 reads TGTGCCAGCAGTGAGACGAGCCTAGTTAGGAATGAGCAGTTCTTC. This encodes CASSETSLVRNEQFF.

As to this clonotype: With only one base between it and a far larger clone, this is likely a read error. This chain connects TRBV7-9 to TRBJ1-1; unclear D gene. CDR3 length equals 13 residues. The germline gives CDR1 SEHNR, CDR2 FQNEAQ (reference sequence). Trimming took off 2 bases at V and 3 bases at J, with 7 bases between the two ends. The CDR3 reads CASSLQAHTEAFF. As DNA, the CDR3 is TGTGCCAGCAGCTTACAGGCGCACACTGAAGCTTTCTTT.

This clonotype was found many times. V and J are TRBV5-1 and TRBJ2-1, with D possibly matching TRBD1 (6 bases). With 0 bases removed from V and 6 bases from J, the gap between germline ends came to 10 bases. Germline CDR1 is SGHRS and CDR2 is YFSETQ. This CDR3 spans 14 amino acids. This CDR3 reads CASSLGTVGNEQFF. The CDR3 coding sequence is TGCGCCAGCAGCTTGGGGACAGTCGGCAATGAGCAGTTCTTC.

This clonotype was seen at least ten times. Written as DNA, the CDR3 is TGTGCCAGCAGCCAGACGGACGGAGGCTACGAGCAGTACTTC. Its protein is CASSQTDGGYEQYF. The chain uses TRBV3-1 and TRBJ2-7, with a tentative D call TRBD2 (5 bases). CDR3 length equals 14 residues. Germline V CDR1 and CDR2: LGHDT, YNNKEL (reference sequence). Trimming shortened V by 3 bases and J by 3 bases, and 12 bases separated the two germline ends.

The chain combines TRBV10-3 with TRBJ2-1; 9 bases line up with TRBD2. The CDR3 loop spans 17 amino acids. CDR1 ENHRY and CDR2 SYGVKD come from the germline V gene. V dropped 4 bases and J dropped 4; count of bases not matched to a gene: 11. As DNA, the CDR3 is TGTGCCATCAGTGGTTCTTTTAGCGGGAGCGCGTACAATGAGCAGTTCTTC. Translating gives CAISGSFSGSAYNEQFF.

In its sample, this clonotype was seen many times. The chain joins TRBV5-1 to TRBJ2-7; 9 bases agree with TRBD2. Germline loops: CDR1 SGHRS, CDR2 YFSETQ. The CDR3 is 15 residues long. V gave up 7 bases and J gave up 2 bases; unmatched junction bases: 10. The CDR3 spells CASQLTSGVTYEQYF. The CDR3 DNA sequence: TGCGCCAGCCAGTTGACTAGCGGAGTAACCTACGAGCAGTACTTC.

This clonotype was counted ten times or more. The V and J genes are TRBV28 and TRBJ1-5, with 9 positions matching TRBD1. Germline CDR1 reads MDHEN; CDR2 reads SYDVKM. There are 14 residues in the CDR3. V shed 5 bases, J shed 3 bases, and the junction held 2 bases outside the gene matches. CDR3 in DNA: TGTGCCAGCAGTGGGACAGGGTACAATCAGCCCCAGCATTTT. This sequence encodes CASSGTGYNQPQHF.